Listed below are T cell receptor beta chains from one sample, sequenced in a study of identifying expanded T cells in peripheral blood. The data were produced by immunoSEQ multiplex PCR, yet TCRdb's version contains in-frame clones alone and is incomplete. Among around 120,000 clones listed, about 89% were seen once. Source material: blood. These receptors came from a person aged 18 to 75 in good health. Both conserved end residues are part of each CDR3. Fields, in order: J gene, V gene, D gene, CDR3 protein, CDR3 DNA. A D gene is named only where the DNA matches it firmly.

>TRBJ1-6|TRBV6-5|NA
CASSYLANSPLHF
TGTGCCAGCAGTTACCTAGCGAATTCACCCCTCCACTTT
>TRBJ2-7|TRBV4-3|NA
CASSQDLGPSEQYF
TGCGCCAGCAGCCAAGATCTAGGTCCCTCCGAGCAGTACTTC
>TRBJ2-6|TRBV9|NA
CASSVVDSRASAGANVLTF
TGTGCCAGCAGCGTAGTCGATAGTCGGGCATCGGCTGGGGCCAACGTCCTGACTTTC
>TRBJ1-1|TRBV7-9|NA
CASSYTGNTEAFF
TGTGCCAGCAGTTATACAGGGAACACTGAAGCTTTCTTT
>TRBJ2-3|TRBV7-8|NA
CASSLAQHYTDTQYF
TGTGCCAGCAGCTTAGCTCAGCATTACACAGATACGCAGTATTTT
>TRBJ1-2|TRBV7-8|TRBD1
CASSQGTTGGRGYTF
TGTGCCAGCAGTCAAGGGACGACAGGGGGCCGGGGCTACACCTTC
>TRBJ2-3|TRBV25-1|NA
CASSEKTGATDTQYF
TGTGCCAGCAGTGAAAAGACAGGTGCCACAGATACGCAGTATTTT
>TRBJ2-3|TRBV6-1|NA
CAKSQGGGSTDTQYF
TGTGCCAAATCGCAAGGGGGTGGGAGCACAGATACGCAGTATTTT
>TRBJ2-1|TRBV19|TRBD2
CAYSGGANEQFF
TGTGCGTATAGCGGGGGGGCAAATGAGCAGTTCTTC
>TRBJ1-5|TRBV28|TRBD1
CASSPGDRGTFRPQHF
TGTGCCAGCAGTCCCGGGGACAGGGGTACTTTCCGGCCCCAGCATTTT